The entry below describes one T cell receptor (beta chain). The antigen is undetermined. V lost 5 bases and J lost 5, with 7 bases in between. Germline loops: CDR1 DFQATT, CDR2 SNEGSKA (reference sequence). The CDR3 sequence is 11 residues long. This sample was included in a study of cytomegalovirus exposure and HLA in healthy donors. Produced via immunoSEQ multiplex PCR; TCRdb's table is partial and in-frame only. This table holds about 160,000 clones, about 90% found once. Study-level results: There were 164 TCR beta chains listed as cytomegalovirus-associated. Most observed TCR sequences were rare, whereas some public TCRs were detected in many donors.

The gene calls are TRBV20-1 and TRBJ2-1; no clear D gene. Specimen: PBMCs. The receptor comes from a man aged 18 to 30 in good health and CMV-seropositive. The CDR3 bases are TGCAGTGCTCCTTCGGACAATGAGCAGTTCTTC. Protein product: CSAPSDNEQFF.